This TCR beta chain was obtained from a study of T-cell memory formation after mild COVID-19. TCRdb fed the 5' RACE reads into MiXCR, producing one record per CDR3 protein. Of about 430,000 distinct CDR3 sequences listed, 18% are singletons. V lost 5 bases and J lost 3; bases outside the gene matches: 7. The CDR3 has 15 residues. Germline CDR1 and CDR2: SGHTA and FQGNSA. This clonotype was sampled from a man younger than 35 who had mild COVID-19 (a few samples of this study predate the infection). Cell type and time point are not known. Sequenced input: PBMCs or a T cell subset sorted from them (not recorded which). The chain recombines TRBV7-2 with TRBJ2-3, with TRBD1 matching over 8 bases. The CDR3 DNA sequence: TGTGCCAGCAGCGAACATACAGGGGGTACAGATACGCAGTATTTT. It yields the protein CASSEHTGGTDTQYF.